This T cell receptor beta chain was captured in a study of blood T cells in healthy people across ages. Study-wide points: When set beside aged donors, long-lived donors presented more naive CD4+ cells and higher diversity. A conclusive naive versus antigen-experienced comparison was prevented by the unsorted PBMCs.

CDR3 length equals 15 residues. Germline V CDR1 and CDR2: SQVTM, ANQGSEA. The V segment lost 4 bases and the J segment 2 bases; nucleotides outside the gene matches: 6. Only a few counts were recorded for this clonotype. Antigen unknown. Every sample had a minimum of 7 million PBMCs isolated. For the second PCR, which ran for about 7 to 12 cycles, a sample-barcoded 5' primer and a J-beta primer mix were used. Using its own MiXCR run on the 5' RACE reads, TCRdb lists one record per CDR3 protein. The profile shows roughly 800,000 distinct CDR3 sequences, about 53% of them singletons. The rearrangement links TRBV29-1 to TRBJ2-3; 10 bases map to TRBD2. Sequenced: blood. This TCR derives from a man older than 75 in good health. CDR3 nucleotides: TGCAGCGTTGTGGGGACTAGCGAGAACACAGATACGCAGTATTTT. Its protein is CSVVGTSENTDTQYF.